A selection of T cell receptor beta chains follows, all from one sample in a study of blood T cell repertoires in COVID-19. The assay was immunoSEQ multiplex PCR, and TCRdb's table has in-frame clones only and misses some. Among more than 200,000 clones listed, around 85% were seen once. The source material was peripheral blood. These receptors all stem from a man aged 35 to 55 with acute or convalescent COVID-19. Each CDR3 is given with its conserved first and last residue. D genes are given only for firm matches. Clone size is stated in some rows and not others, as once, few, many or a class when expanded.

CASSAGQGGYTF,TGTGCCAGCAGTGCGGGACAGGGAGGCTACACCTTC,TRBV2,TRBJ1-2,.,TRBD1
CASSQGVRDNQPQHF,TGTGCCAGCAGCCAGGGGGTTCGGGACAATCAGCCCCAGCATTTT,TRBV7-9,TRBJ1-5,.,TRBD1
CSVALAGGTDTQYF,TGCAGCGTCGCCCTAGCGGGGGGAACAGATACGCAGTATTTT,TRBV29-1,TRBJ2-3,few,TRBD2
CASTSRGEKLFF,TGTGCCAGCACCTCAAGGGGGGAAAAACTGTTTTTT,TRBV6-5,TRBJ1-4,.,.
CATQGGAGNTIYF,TGTGCCACCCAGGGAGGGGCTGGAAACACCATATATTTT,TRBV2,TRBJ1-3,.,.
CASSLLSTEAFF,TGTGCCAGCAGTTTGCTATCCACTGAAGCTTTCTTT,TRBV12-3/TRBV12-4,TRBJ1-1,.,.
CASHLASNTGELFF,TGTGCCTCCCACCTAGCATCGAACACCGGGGAGCTGTTTTTT,TRBV30,TRBJ2-2,.,.
CASRPLAGQETQYF,TGTGCCAGCAGACCGTTAGCGGGCCAAGAGACCCAGTACTTC,TRBV27,TRBJ2-5,.,TRBD2
CASSSQGALYSPLHF,TGTGCCAGCTCATCACAGGGGGCACTATATTCACCCCTCCACTTT,TRBV18,TRBJ1-6,once,TRBD1
CASSLERVNTDTQYF,TGTGCCAGCAGTTTGGAGAGGGTGAACACAGATACGCAGTATTTT,TRBV28,TRBJ2-3,.,.
CASSLGSLSSYEQYF,TGCGCCAGCAGCTTGGGCTCCCTCAGCTCCTACGAGCAGTACTTC,TRBV5-1,TRBJ2-7,.,.
CASSQVWGRREVNTEAFF,TGCGCCAGCAGCCAAGTATGGGGCAGGCGGGAGGTGAACACTGAAGCTTTCTTT,TRBV4-1,TRBJ1-1,.,.
CASSEGGGGNTDTQYF,TGTGCCAGCAGTGAAGGCGGGGGGGGGAACACAGATACGCAGTATTTT,TRBV2,TRBJ2-3,few,TRBD2
CATTDTGNTIYF,TGTGCCACCACCGACACGGGAAACACCATATATTTT,TRBV24-1,TRBJ1-3,.,.
CASSQGDRDNSPLHF,TGCGCCAGCAGCCAGGGGGACAGGGATAATTCACCCCTCCACTTT,TRBV4-1,TRBJ1-6,.,TRBD1
CASSRTQGDTGELFF,TGTGCCAGCAGTCGGACCCAAGGGGACACCGGGGAGCTGTTTTTT,TRBV6-5,TRBJ2-2,.,.
CASSEIASPTSARTANEQFF,TGTGCCAGCAGTGAAATAGCGAGCCCGACTAGCGCCCGCACTGCGAATGAGCAGTTCTTC,TRBV2,TRBJ2-1,.,TRBD2
CASSLALAGSNEQFF,TGCGCCAGCAGCTTGGCCCTAGCGGGGTCCAATGAGCAGTTCTTC,TRBV5-1,TRBJ2-1,.,TRBD2
CATRELAGGPYNEQFF,TGCGCCACCAGGGAACTAGCGGGAGGGCCTTACAATGAGCAGTTCTTC,TRBV5-1,TRBJ2-1,.,TRBD2
CASSLGATGVPSPLHF,TGCGCCAGCAGCTTGGGGGCGACAGGGGTCCCTTCACCCCTCCACTTT,TRBV5-1,TRBJ1-6,.,TRBD1
CASSATGYQPQHF,TGTGCCAGCAGCGCCACAGGATATCAGCCCCAGCATTTT,TRBV9,TRBJ1-5,.,.
CASSGGRIHEQYF,TGCGCCAGCAGTGGCGGGAGGATCCACGAGCAGTACTTC,TRBV5-1,TRBJ2-7,.,TRBD2
CASSSGQGHNYGYTF,TGTGCCAGCAGTTCTGGACAGGGGCATAACTATGGCTACACCTTC,TRBV7-9,TRBJ1-2,.,TRBD1
CASSPARGLNTGELFF,TGTGCCAGCTCACCAGCCAGGGGGCTCAACACCGGGGAGCTGTTTTTT,TRBV18,TRBJ2-2,.,TRBD1